The 29 T cell receptor beta chains below all came from one sample that was sequenced in a study of blood T cell repertoires in COVID-19. The table came from immunoSEQ multiplex PCR; TCRdb's copy has only in-frame clones and leaves some out. Of roughly 140,000 clones in the sample, 76% are singletons; the top ten hold about 4%. Sequenced: peripheral blood. These receptor sequences come from a man in his sixties with acute or convalescent COVID-19.

The V gene is TRBV5-1, the J gene TRBJ2-7; 9 bases line up with TRBD1. Germline CDR1 SGHRS, CDR2 YFSETQ. This CDR3 is 14 amino acids long. V lost 0 bases and J lost 5; bases outside the gene matches: 3. CDR3: CASSLGQGENEQYF. The CDR3 DNA reads TGCGCCAGCAGCTTGGGACAGGGGGAGAACGAGCAGTACTTC.

V is TRBV30 and J is TRBJ1-2, with D possibly TRBD1 on 6 matching bases. The length of the CDR3 is 14 residues. V lost 1 base and J 3 bases, leaving 12 bases between the germline ends. Per germline, CDR1 GTSNPN and CDR2 SVGIG (reference sequence). CDR3 coding DNA: TGTGCCTGGAGTGACACAGGGATGGACTATGGCTACACCTTC. Protein product: CAWSDTGMDYGYTF.

This clone was detected only once. The J gene is TRBJ2-3, the V gene TRBV28, with 8 bases fitting TRBD1. Germline lookup yields CDR1 MDHEN and CDR2 SYDVKM. This CDR3 contains 16 residues. V was pared by 8 bases and J by 1 base, with 11 bases of the junction left unmatched. CDR3 coding DNA: TGTGCCAGCCTTACGCGGTCAGGGGGCGGCACAGATACGCAGTATTTT. Its protein is CASLTRSGGGTDTQYF.

The J gene is TRBJ2-7, the V gene TRBV7-9, with D possibly matching TRBD1 (6 bases). With 2 bases removed from V and 3 bases from J, the gap between germline ends came to 11 bases. Germline V gene sequence: CDR1 SEHNR, CDR2 FQNEAQ (reference sequence). The CDR3 has 14 amino acids. The DNA of the CDR3 is TGTGCCAGCAGCTTACCGGGACAAGTCTACGAGCAGTACTTC. Encoded protein: CASSLPGQVYEQYF.

The chain links TRBV18 to TRBJ2-7, with 7 bases that match TRBD2. The CDR3 is 13 amino acids. The V segment lost 3 bases and the J segment 3 bases; nucleotides outside the gene matches: 2. Germline V gene lookup returns CDR1 KGHSH and CDR2 LQKENI. CDR3 nucleotide sequence: TGTGCCAGCTCACCCGCGGGGGACTACGAGCAGTACTTC. It translates to CASSPAGDYEQYF.

V and J are TRBV27 and TRBJ1-1; 8 bases fit TRBD1. Germline V CDR1 and CDR2: MNHEY, SMNVEV (reference sequence). The CDR3 contains 14 residues. Germline trimming cut 6 bases from V and 3 bases from J; bases unmatched to any gene: 6. For the CDR3, the DNA is TGTGCCAGCAGGTCAGGGGGCATGGACACTGAAGCTTTCTTT. Its protein product is CASRSGGMDTEAFF.

This clone showed up just a few times. The chain is built from TRBV6-6 and TRBJ1-3; no firm D call. V lost 4 bases, J lost 5 bases, and 15 bases lay in between. Germline CDR1 and CDR2: MNHNY and SVGAGI (reference sequence). This CDR3 comprises 15 residues. The CDR3: CASSSREGGRNTIYF. The CDR3 DNA reads TGTGCCAGCAGTTCCCGTGAAGGCGGGAGAAACACCATATATTTT.

This chain links TRBV24-1 with TRBJ2-7; 11 nucleotides line up with TRBD1. Germline V lookup: CDR1 KGHDR, CDR2 SFDVKD. The junction had 4 bases not matched to a gene; V was cut back by 5 bases and J by 2 bases. This CDR3 has 15 amino acids. The DNA of the CDR3 is TGTGCCACCAGTGGTGGGACAGGGGGAACCTACGAGCAGTACTTC. The encoded protein is CATSGGTGGTYEQYF.

In its sample, this clone was seen many times. This sequence joins TRBV9 and TRBJ2-7; TRBD2 matches 14 bases. The CDR3 is 18 amino acids. Per the germline V gene, CDR1 is SGDLS and CDR2 is YYNGEE. V lost 4 bases and J lost 5; bases outside the gene matches: 14. The CDR3 sequence: CASSPISQGLAGVDEQYF. The CDR3 region has the DNA TGTGCCAGCAGCCCCATATCCCAGGGACTAGCGGGAGTTGACGAGCAGTACTTC. The variable domain in full, with the rest retrieved from reference TRBV9 and TRBJ2-7, is DSGVTQTPKHLITATGQRVTLRCSPRSGDLSVYWYQQSLDQGLQFLIQYYNGEERAKGNILERFSAQQFPDLHSELNLSSLELGDSALYFCASSPISQGLAGVDEQYFGPGTRLTVT.

The genes are TRBV11-1 and TRBJ1-6; 7 bases are a match to TRBD1. After removal of 5 bases from V and 8 bases from J, the junction contained 6 bases not matched to a gene. CDR1 is SGHAT and CDR2 is FQDESV in the germline V gene (reference sequence). The CDR3 is 14 amino acids. DNA for the CDR3: TGTGCCAGCAGCCCTAACAGGGGCCATTCACCCCTCCACTTT. Its translation: CASSPNRGHSPLHF.

This chain connects TRBV5-6 to TRBJ2-7; 8 bases fit TRBD2. This CDR3 is built from 16 residues. The V and J ends lost 4 bases and 2 bases, in that order; junction bases with no gene match: 11. In germline, CDR1 is SGHDT, CDR2 YYEEEE. The CDR3 is CASSPSGAGGTYEQYF. The CDR3 DNA reads TGTGCCAGCAGCCCGAGTGGGGCGGGAGGTACCTACGAGCAGTACTTC.

This chain uses TRBV5-1 with TRBJ1-4; a possible D gene is TRBD1 (6 bases). The CDR3 spans 16 residues. From germline, CDR1 is SGHRS and CDR2 YFSETQ. V was trimmed by 2 bases and J by 6 bases, leaving 17 bases between them. The CDR3 sequence is CASSLMGAQGYEKLFF. DNA of the CDR3: TGCGCCAGCAGCTTAATGGGGGCTCAGGGATATGAAAAACTGTTTTTT.

CDR3 sequence reads: CASTRGADFNTGELFF. CDR3 DNA: TGCGCCAGCACCAGGGGTGCGGATTTTAACACCGGGGAGCTGTTTTTT. The chain links TRBV5-1 to TRBJ2-2; a possible D gene is TRBD1 (6 bases). Germline V gene data show CDR1 as SGHRS and CDR2 as YFSETQ. Trimming took 6 bases from V and 2 from J, leaving 17 bases between them. The CDR3 loop spans 16 amino acids. Full variable domain (rest looked up from reference TRBV5-1 and TRBJ2-2): KAGVTQTPRYLIKTRGQQVTLSCSPISGHRSVSWYQQTPGQGLQFLFEYFSETQRNKGNFPGRFSGRQFSNSRSEMNVSTLELGDSALYLCASTRGADFNTGELFFGEGSRLTVL.

The DNA of the CDR3 is TGTGCCAGCAGTTTACTCACTAGCCTCGGCGGGGAGCTGTTTTTT. Encoded protein: CASSLLTSLGGELFF. The chain joins TRBV28 to TRBJ2-2; TRBD2 might be the D (6 bases). This CDR3 has 15 amino acids. V was cut by 2 bases and J by 7 bases, with 14 bases left in between. Per the germline V gene, CDR1 is MDHEN and CDR2 is SYDVKM.

The rearrangement joins TRBV29-1 to TRBJ2-1; TRBD2 matches 7 bases. Germline CDR1 reads SQVTM; CDR2 reads ANQGSEA. Trimming cost V 4 bases and J 8 bases; bases outside gene matches: 8. The CDR3 sequence is 13 residues long. This CDR3 reads CSVVRRESYEQFF. The CDR3, as DNA: TGCAGCGTTGTCCGGCGGGAGTCTTATGAGCAGTTCTTC.

V is TRBV5-1 and J is TRBJ2-1; tentative D call: TRBD2 (6 bases). Germline assignment: CDR1 SGHRS and CDR2 YFSETQ. The CDR3 runs 15 residues. Trimming pared 4 bases from V and 0 bases from J, leaving 11 bases between. The CDR3 region is CASSRDSYSYNEQFF. In DNA form, the CDR3 reads TGCGCCAGCAGCAGGGACTCCTACTCCTACAATGAGCAGTTCTTC.

The J gene is TRBJ2-7, the V gene TRBV9, with D perhaps matching TRBD1 (5 bases). CDR3 size: 15 residues. CDR1 is SGDLS and CDR2 is YYNGEE in the germline V gene. Between the trimmed V and J ends, which lost 0 bases and 1 base, there was a span of 11 bases. This CDR3 reads CASSVAAGISYEQYF. The CDR3 coding sequence is TGTGCCAGCAGCGTAGCGGCAGGGATATCCTACGAGCAGTACTTC.

The V call is TRBV27, the J call TRBJ2-5; 10 bases match TRBD2. V dropped 0 bases and J dropped 2; count of bases not matched to a gene: 6. The CDR3 spans 17 residues. Germline V gene data show CDR1 as MNHEY and CDR2 as SMNVEV (reference sequence). The chain's CDR3 is CASSLSFPSGRQETQYF. The DNA of the CDR3 is TGTGCCAGCAGTTTATCGTTTCCTAGCGGGAGACAAGAGACCCAGTACTTC.

This chain connects TRBV30 to TRBJ2-7; 8 positions match TRBD1. V trimming: 5 bases; J trimming: 4 bases; junction bases outside the gene matches: 1. Germline lookup yields CDR1 GTSNPN and CDR2 SVGIG (reference sequence). The CDR3 consists of 11 residues. CDR3 nucleotide sequence: TGTGCCTGGGACAGGGGATACGAGCAGTACTTC. It is translated as CAWDRGYEQYF.

The chain couples TRBV10-2 to TRBJ2-6; 8 positions match TRBD1. V dropped 8 bases and J dropped 0; count of bases not matched to a gene: 3. Germline CDR1 is WSHSY and CDR2 is SAAADI. The CDR3 sequence is 15 residues long. Here the CDR3 DNA reads TGCGCCAGCGGGACAGGCCGCTCTGGGGCCAACGTCCTGACTTTC. Translating it yields CASGTGRSGANVLTF.

The genes are TRBV29-1 and TRBJ1-1; possible D gene TRBD1, 5 bases. The germline CDR1 and CDR2 sequences are SQVTM and ANQGSEA. The CDR3 spans 13 residues. Trimming removed 4 bases from V and 4 bases from J, with 13 bases in between. This CDR3 is CSVVGPGGTEAFF. For the CDR3, the DNA is TGCAGCGTTGTAGGCCCGGGGGGCACTGAAGCTTTCTTT.

The chain employs TRBV11-2 and TRBJ2-7, with 8 bases matching TRBD2. From germline, CDR1 is SGHAT and CDR2 FQNNGV. V lost 5 bases to trimming and J lost 13 bases; unmatched junction nucleotides: 10. There are 12 residues in the CDR3. CDR3 sequence: CASSLGQREYYF. CDR3 sequence (DNA): TGTGCCAGCAGCCTGGGCCAGCGGGAGTATTACTTC.

This clone was found once. The chain couples TRBV5-1 to TRBJ1-6; D possibly corresponds to TRBD1 (5 bases). Trimming removed 1 base from V and 7 bases from J, with 9 bases in between. In germline, CDR1 is SGHRS, CDR2 YFSETQ. The CDR3 has 14 amino acids. In DNA, the CDR3 is TGCGCCAGCAGCTTGTGGGGGGGAAATTCACCCCTCCACTTT. It yields the protein CASSLWGGNSPLHF.

The chain links TRBV7-3 to TRBJ2-7; TRBD1 might be the D (5 bases). Looked up from germline, CDR1 is SGHTA and CDR2 is FQGTGA. V gave up 3 bases and J gave up 5 bases, with 11 bases separating them. The CDR3 contains 13 residues. The CDR3 coding sequence is TGTGCCAGCAGCTTGGGGCCGGATGACGAGCAGTACTTC. Translation: CASSLGPDDEQYF.

The chain combines TRBV3-1 (or the pseudogene TRBV3-2) with TRBJ2-1, with 11 nucleotides matching TRBD2. CDR1 is LGHDT, CDR2 YNNKEL, per germline (reference sequence). The V segment lost 1 base and the J segment 1 base; nucleotides outside the gene matches: 3. The CDR3 sequence is 17 residues long. As DNA, the CDR3 is TGTGCCAGCAGCCAAGCTAGCGGGAGGAGGTCCTACAATGAGCAGTTCTTC. As protein: CASSQASGRRSYNEQFF.

The rearrangement links TRBV10-2 to TRBJ2-1; D might be TRBD2 (6 bases). Germline lookup yields CDR1 WSHSY and CDR2 SAAADI. The length of the CDR3 is 15 residues. V lost 6 bases, J lost 0 bases, and 12 bases lay in between. CDR3 DNA sequence: TGCGCCAGCAGGAATCGGGAGAGCTCCTACAATGAGCAGTTCTTC. Amino acids: CASRNRESSYNEQFF.

The V gene is TRBV18, the J gene TRBJ2-1; D gene ambiguous. V was trimmed by 2 bases and J by 7 bases, leaving 15 bases between them. This CDR3 has 15 residues. Germline V CDR1 and CDR2: KGHSH, LQKENI. The DNA for the CDR3 is TGTGCCAGCTCACCAAATTCAACTGTAAGTAATGAGCAGTTCTTC. Translating it yields CASSPNSTVSNEQFF.

The CDR3 DNA reads TGTGCCACCAGCCGGTCGGGGGGACAAGAGACCCAGTACTTC. Translation gives CATSRSGGQETQYF. V and J are TRBV24-1 and TRBJ2-5; TRBD2 matches at 7 bases. The CDR3 totals 14 residues. In germline, CDR1 is KGHDR, CDR2 SFDVKD. V dropped 7 bases and J dropped 2; count of bases not matched to a gene: 6.

This chain joins TRBV5-8 and TRBJ2-3; the match to TRBD2 covers 14 bases. Germline lookup yields CDR1 SGHTS and CDR2 YDEGEE. The junction had 13 bases not matched to a gene; V was cut back by 3 bases and J by 4 bases. The CDR3 extends over 19 amino acids. The CDR3 loop is CASSSRLAGGPWRADTQYF. The CDR3 coding sequence is TGTGCCAGCAGCTCTAGACTAGCGGGAGGGCCCTGGAGGGCAGATACGCAGTATTTT.